Given below is one TCR beta chain in context. This record belongs to a study of blood T cell repertoires in COVID-19. Study summary: The samples span acute and convalescent COVID-19 from the United States, Italy and Spain. The cDNA or gDNA used as material had been derived from T cells, B-cell-depleted T cells, or PBMCs.

Losses at the gene ends were 2 bases for V and 2 bases for J; bases not matched to a gene: 10. The CDR3 runs 17 residues. Per germline, CDR1 MDHEN and CDR2 SYDVKM. In the original processing: It was from reference gene primer amplification that nucleated cell counts were estimated. TCRdb's copy holds only in-frame clones and misses some; the assay was immunoSEQ multiplex PCR. The DNA gave D and trimming, while V, J and clone size come from that table. The sample lists 150,000 to 190,000 clones, 80% to 90% occurring once. This clonotype was obtained from a woman in her thirties or forties with acute or convalescent COVID-19. The sequenced material came from peripheral blood. The genes are TRBV28 and TRBJ2-7; the match to TRBD2 covers 9 bases. The CDR3 sequence is CASSLLSASGAPYEQYF. CDR3 DNA sequence: TGTGCCAGCAGTTTACTTTCGGCTAGCGGGGCTCCCTACGAGCAGTACTTC.